This T cell receptor beta chain was profiled in a study of preoperative IRX-2 immunotherapy in early breast cancer. Indicated treatment: preoperative locoregional IRX-2 cytokine immunotherapy. Sequenced by immunoSEQ multiplex PCR; TCRdb stores in-frame clones only, minus some. This sample has 40,000 to 45,000 clones, with roughly 80% found just once. This sample comprised tumor tissue, obtained after IRX-2 immunotherapy. The clonotype originates from a human donor with breast cancer.

Written as DNA, the CDR3 is TGCGCCAGCAGCCTAGGCCTGACAGGGGGATATGGCTACACCTTC. As protein: CASSLGLTGGYGYTF. V gene TRBV5-1 combines with J gene TRBJ1-2, with 9 nucleotides matching TRBD1. The CDR3 loop spans 15 amino acids. Losses at the gene ends were 4 bases for V and 5 bases for J; bases not matched to a gene: 9. CDR1 is SGHRS, CDR2 YFSETQ, per germline.